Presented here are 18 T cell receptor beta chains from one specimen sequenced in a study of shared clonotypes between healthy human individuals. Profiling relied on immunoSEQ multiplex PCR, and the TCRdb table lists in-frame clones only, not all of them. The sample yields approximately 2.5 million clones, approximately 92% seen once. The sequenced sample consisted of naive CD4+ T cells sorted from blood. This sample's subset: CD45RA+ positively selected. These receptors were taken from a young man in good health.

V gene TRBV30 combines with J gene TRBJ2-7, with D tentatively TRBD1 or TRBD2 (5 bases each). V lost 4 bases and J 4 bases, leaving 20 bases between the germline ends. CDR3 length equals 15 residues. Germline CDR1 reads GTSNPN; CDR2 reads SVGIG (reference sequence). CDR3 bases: TGTGCCTGGACCCCTGGGGGAGTAATTAGTTACGAGCAGTACTTC. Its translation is CAWTPGGVISYEQYF.

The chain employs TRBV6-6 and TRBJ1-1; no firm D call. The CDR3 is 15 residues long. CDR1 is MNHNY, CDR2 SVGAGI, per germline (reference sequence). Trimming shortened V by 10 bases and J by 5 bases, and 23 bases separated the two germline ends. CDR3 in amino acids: CATVSGVAENTEAFF. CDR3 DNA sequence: TGTGCCACCGTTTCGGGAGTGGCGGAGAATACTGAAGCTTTCTTT.

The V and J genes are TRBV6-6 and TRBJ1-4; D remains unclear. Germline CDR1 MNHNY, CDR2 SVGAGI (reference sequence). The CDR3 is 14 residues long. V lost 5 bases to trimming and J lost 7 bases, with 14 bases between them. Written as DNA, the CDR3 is TGTGCCAGCAGTCAGCAGGTAGACGGTGAAAAACTGTTTTTT. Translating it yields CASSQQVDGEKLFF.

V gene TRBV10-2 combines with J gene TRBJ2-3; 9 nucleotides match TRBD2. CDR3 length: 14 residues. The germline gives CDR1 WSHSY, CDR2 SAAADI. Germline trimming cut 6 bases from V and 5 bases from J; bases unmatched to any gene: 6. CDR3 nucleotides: TGCGCCAGCAGACTAGCGGGCAAAGGAGATACGCAGTATTTT. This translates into CASRLAGKGDTQYF.

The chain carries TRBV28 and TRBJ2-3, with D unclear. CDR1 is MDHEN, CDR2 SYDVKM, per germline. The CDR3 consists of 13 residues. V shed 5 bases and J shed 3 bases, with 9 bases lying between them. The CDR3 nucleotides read TGTGCCAGCAGTCGGGTTGCGACAGATACGCAGTATTTT. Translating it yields CASSRVATDTQYF.

The CDR3 is CASKGEYNEQFF. CDR3 bases: TGTGCCAGCAAAGGGGAGTACAATGAGCAGTTCTTC. This chain connects TRBV2 to TRBJ2-1; D tentatively fits TRBD1 or TRBD2 (5 bases each). V shed 7 bases and J shed 4 bases, with 8 bases lying between them. The V gene's germline CDR1 is SNHLY and CDR2 FYNNEI. This CDR3 spans 12 amino acids.

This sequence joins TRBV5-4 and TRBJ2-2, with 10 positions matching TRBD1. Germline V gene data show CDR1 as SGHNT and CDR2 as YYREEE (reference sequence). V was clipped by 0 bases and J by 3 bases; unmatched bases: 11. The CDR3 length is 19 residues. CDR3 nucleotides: TGTGCCAGCAGCTTGGCGTGGGGGGACAGGGGAAGGGACACCGGGGAGCTGTTTTTT. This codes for CASSLAWGDRGRDTGELFF.

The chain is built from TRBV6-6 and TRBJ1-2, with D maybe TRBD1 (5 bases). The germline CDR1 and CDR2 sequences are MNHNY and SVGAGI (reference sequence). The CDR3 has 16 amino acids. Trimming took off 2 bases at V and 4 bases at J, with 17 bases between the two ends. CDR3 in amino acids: CASSYATLGHLYGYTF. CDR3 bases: TGTGCCAGCAGTTACGCGACCTTAGGACACCTCTATGGCTACACCTTC.

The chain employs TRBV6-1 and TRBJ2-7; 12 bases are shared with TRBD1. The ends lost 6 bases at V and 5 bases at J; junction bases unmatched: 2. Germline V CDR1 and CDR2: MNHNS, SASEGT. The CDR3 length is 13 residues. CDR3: CASRGTGGHEQYF. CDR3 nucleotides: TGTGCCAGCAGAGGGACAGGGGGCCACGAGCAGTACTTC.

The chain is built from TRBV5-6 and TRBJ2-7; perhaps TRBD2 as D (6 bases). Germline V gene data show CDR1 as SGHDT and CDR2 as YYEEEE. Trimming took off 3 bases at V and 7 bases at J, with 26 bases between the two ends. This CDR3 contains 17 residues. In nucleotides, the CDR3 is TGTGCCAGCAGCTCCAGGGTCAGCGGGTGGGTTTTGGGAGAGCAGTACTTC. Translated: CASSSRVSGWVLGEQYF.

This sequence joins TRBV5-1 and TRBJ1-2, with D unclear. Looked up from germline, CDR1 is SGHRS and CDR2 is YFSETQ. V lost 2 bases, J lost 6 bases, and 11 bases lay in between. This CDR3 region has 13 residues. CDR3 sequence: CASSFYSTDGYTF. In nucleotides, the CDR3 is TGCGCCAGCAGCTTTTACAGTACTGATGGCTACACCTTC.

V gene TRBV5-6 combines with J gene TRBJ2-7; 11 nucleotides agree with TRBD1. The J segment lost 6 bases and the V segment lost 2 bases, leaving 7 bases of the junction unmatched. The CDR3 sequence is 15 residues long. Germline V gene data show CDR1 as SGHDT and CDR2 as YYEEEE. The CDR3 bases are TGTGCCAGCAGCTTAGGTTCCGGGACAGGGGGCGAGCAGTACTTC. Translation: CASSLGSGTGGEQYF.

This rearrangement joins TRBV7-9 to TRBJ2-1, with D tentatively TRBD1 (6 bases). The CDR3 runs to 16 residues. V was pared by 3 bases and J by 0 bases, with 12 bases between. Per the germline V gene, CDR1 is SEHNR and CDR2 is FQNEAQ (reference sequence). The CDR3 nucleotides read TGTGCCAGCAGCTTCCGGGACAAGAGCTCCTACAATGAGCAGTTCTTC. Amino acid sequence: CASSFRDKSSYNEQFF.

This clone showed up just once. The CDR3 region has the DNA TGTGCCAGCAGCCTGCACAGGGATCAGCCCCAGCATTTT. It yields the protein CASSLHRDQPQHF. This rearrangement joins TRBV11-1 to TRBJ1-5; tentative D call: TRBD1 (6 bases). Germline V gene lookup returns CDR1 SGHAT and CDR2 FQDESV (reference sequence). There are 13 residues in the CDR3. The V end was cut by 5 bases, the J end by 5 bases, with 10 bases between.

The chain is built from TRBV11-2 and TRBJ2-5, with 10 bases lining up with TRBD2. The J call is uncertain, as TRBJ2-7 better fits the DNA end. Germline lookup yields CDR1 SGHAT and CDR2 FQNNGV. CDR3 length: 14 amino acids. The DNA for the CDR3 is TGTGCCAGCAGCGCCCTAGCGGGAGTCTACGAGCAGTACTTC. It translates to CASSALAGVYEQYF.

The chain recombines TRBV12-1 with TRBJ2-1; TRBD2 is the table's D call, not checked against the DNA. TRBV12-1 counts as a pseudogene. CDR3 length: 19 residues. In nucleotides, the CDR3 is TGTGCCAGCAGCATCCAAGGGACTAGCGGGGAGAGCTCCTACAATGAGCAGTTCTTC. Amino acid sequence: CASSIQGTSGESSYNEQFF.

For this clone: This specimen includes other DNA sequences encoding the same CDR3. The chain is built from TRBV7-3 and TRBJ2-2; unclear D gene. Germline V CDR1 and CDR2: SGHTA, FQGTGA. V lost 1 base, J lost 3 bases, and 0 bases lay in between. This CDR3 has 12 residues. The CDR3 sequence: CASSLNTGELFF. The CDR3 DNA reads TGTGCCAGCAGCTTAAACACCGGGGAGCTGTTTTTT.

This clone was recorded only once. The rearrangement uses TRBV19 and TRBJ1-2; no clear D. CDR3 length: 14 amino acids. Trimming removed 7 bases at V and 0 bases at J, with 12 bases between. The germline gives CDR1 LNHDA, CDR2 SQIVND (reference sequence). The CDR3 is CASTFSGSNYGYTF. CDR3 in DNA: TGTGCCAGTACTTTCTCTGGATCTAACTATGGCTACACCTTC. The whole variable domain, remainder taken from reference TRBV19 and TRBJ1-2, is DGGITQSPKYLFRKEGQNVTLSCEQNLNHDAMYWYRQDPGQGLRLIYYSQIVNDFQKGDIAEGYSVSREKKESFPLTVTSAQKNPTAFYLCASTFSGSNYGYTFGSGTRLTVV.